What follows are 31 T cell receptor beta chains derived from one specimen sequenced in a study of OX40 agonist ivuxolimab in advanced cancers. The protocol was immunoSEQ multiplex PCR, while the TCRdb copy is restricted to in-frame clones and leaves out a portion. The sample lists 90,000 to 150,000 clones, around 91% occurring once. Material: CD4+ or CD8+ T cells sorted from blood, obtained in a trial of the OX40 agonist ivuxolimab. The receptors were sampled from an adult with an advanced solid tumor such as melanoma, head and neck, liver or kidney cancer.

V usage is TRBV6-5 and J usage is TRBJ2-3; 7 nucleotides line up with TRBD2. Trimming took 5 bases from V and 10 from J; bases not matched to a gene: 6. The CDR3 runs 12 residues. Germline V gene lookup returns CDR1 MNHEY and CDR2 SVGAGI. The CDR3 nucleotides are TGTGCCAGCAGTAATACCCGGGGGGCGCAGTATTTT. Its protein is CASSNTRGAQYF.

This chain links TRBV28 with TRBJ1-5, with 9 positions matching TRBD1. After removal of 5 bases from V and 1 base from J, the junction contained 3 bases not matched to a gene. The CDR3 is 15 residues long. The V gene's germline CDR1 is MDHEN and CDR2 SYDVKM. The CDR3 DNA is TGTGCCAGCAGTACGGGACAGGGAAGCAATCAGCCCCAGCATTTT. As protein: CASSTGQGSNQPQHF. Based on the CDR3 plus reference TRBV28 and TRBJ1-5, the full variable domain is DVKVTQSSRYLVKRTGEKVFLECVQDMDHENMFWYRQDPGLGLRLIYFSYDVKMKEKGDIPEGYSVSREKKERFSLILESASTNQTSMYLCASSTGQGSNQPQHFGDGTRLSIL.

This sequence joins TRBV6-5 and TRBJ2-3, with 7 bases aligning to TRBD1. CDR1 MNHEY and CDR2 SVGAGI come from the germline V gene. V was clipped by 6 bases and J by 2 bases; unmatched bases: 8. This CDR3 has 15 amino acids. The CDR3 region is CASRDRPTSTDTQYF. The DNA of the CDR3 is TGTGCCAGCAGGGACAGGCCCACTTCCACAGATACGCAGTATTTT.

The chain has TRBV6-5 and TRBJ2-7; TRBD1 agrees at 9 bases. Trimming at V came to 6 bases and at J to 6 bases, leaving 9 bases not matched to a gene. This CDR3 contains 14 residues. In germline, CDR1 is MNHEY, CDR2 SVGAGI. CDR3 DNA: TGTGCCAGCAGAAAGTTACAGGGGGCAGCCGAGCAGTACTTC. Its translation is CASRKLQGAAEQYF.

The chain uses TRBV28 and TRBJ1-2; no firm D call. V lost 3 bases to trimming and J lost 1 base, with 9 bases between them. This CDR3 spans 14 amino acids. Germline V lookup: CDR1 MDHEN, CDR2 SYDVKM. CDR3 DNA sequence: TGTGCCAGCAGTTTTCAGCAGATTAACTATGGCTACACCTTC. It specifies CASSFQQINYGYTF.

The chain combines TRBV10-1 with TRBJ2-3, with TRBD2 matching over 10 bases. CDR3 length equals 14 residues. J was trimmed by 4 bases and V by 6 bases; bases with no gene match: 4. Germline assignment: CDR1 WNHNN and CDR2 SYGVQD (reference sequence). In DNA form, the CDR3 reads TGCGCCAGCAGGAGCGGGGGGGCATCAGATACGCAGTATTTT. Translated, it gives CASRSGGASDTQYF.

J is TRBJ1-4 and V is TRBV6-1; TRBD1 matches at 7 bases. The CDR3 runs 14 residues. V was pared by 6 bases and J by 3 bases, with 4 bases of the junction left unmatched. Germline CDR1 reads MNHNS; CDR2 reads SASEGT. CDR3 protein: CASRPTGPNEKLFF. CDR3 coding DNA: TGTGCCAGCAGACCGACAGGGCCTAATGAAAAACTGTTTTTT.

V gene TRBV9 combines with J gene TRBJ1-4, with D possibly TRBD1 on 5 matching bases. The germline gives CDR1 SGDLS, CDR2 YYNGEE. The CDR3 totals 15 residues. V lost 3 bases and J 4 bases, leaving 13 bases between the germline ends. The CDR3 DNA is TGTGCCAGCAGCGCCGGGGGACGGTATAATGAAAAACTGTTTTTT. It encodes CASSAGGRYNEKLFF.

This clone occurred once. The DNA for the CDR3 is TGCGCCAGCAGCCAACAGGGGAGGGGAAATGAGCAGTTCTTC. This codes for CASSQQGRGNEQFF. The chain carries TRBV4-3 and TRBJ2-1; D is possibly TRBD2 (7 bases). V gave up 2 bases and J gave up 7 bases, with 12 bases separating them. The CDR3 is 14 residues long. Germline assignment: CDR1 LGHNA and CDR2 YSLEER.

The chain employs TRBV11-2 and TRBJ2-5, with TRBD1 identical over 9 bases. This CDR3 is built from 15 residues. CDR1 SGHAT and CDR2 FQNNGV come from the germline V gene. The V and J ends lost 5 bases and 4 bases, in that order; junction bases with no gene match: 8. Here the CDR3 reads CASSPRTGESETQYF. The CDR3 DNA is TGTGCCAGCAGCCCCCGGACAGGGGAGTCAGAGACCCAGTACTTC.

This clone was seen only once. The chain has TRBV5-1 and TRBJ2-3, with 8 bases that match TRBD2. Germline CDR1 SGHRS, CDR2 YFSETQ. V shed 4 bases and J 4 bases; nucleotides not matched to a gene: 11. CDR3 length equals 16 residues. CDR3 in DNA: TGCGCCAGCAGCCGACTAACCGGACTAGCCGCAGATACGCAGTATTTT. This encodes CASSRLTGLAADTQYF.

This chain uses TRBV10-3 with TRBJ2-5; D is ambiguous. V was shortened by 2 bases and J by 0 bases, with 10 bases between the two germline ends. CDR3 length equals 15 residues. Germline CDR1 reads ENHRY; CDR2 reads SYGVKD. The CDR3 region is CAISETRTDQETQYF. CDR3 coding DNA: TGTGCCATCAGTGAGACCCGGACGGACCAAGAGACCCAGTACTTC.

Notes on this clone: This CDR3 is also generated by other DNA sequences in the sample. The chain uses TRBV29-1 and TRBJ2-7; tentatively, D is TRBD2 (6 bases). The CDR3 runs 12 residues. Germline V lookup: CDR1 SQVTM, CDR2 ANQGSEA. Trimming pared 4 bases from V and 0 bases from J, leaving 7 bases between. The CDR3 loop reads CSVGRGSYEQYF. The CDR3 DNA reads TGCAGCGTTGGGCGGGGCTCCTACGAGCAGTACTTC.

The rearrangement links TRBV6-5 to TRBJ1-6, with 8 bases that match TRBD1. CDR3 length equals 14 residues. After removal of 5 bases from V and 8 bases from J, the junction contained 5 bases not matched to a gene. Germline V gene sequence: CDR1 MNHEY, CDR2 SVGAGI. CDR3 region: CASSRQGYDSPLHF. CDR3 in DNA: TGTGCCAGCAGTCGACAGGGGTACGATTCACCCCTCCACTTT.

The chain carries TRBV18 and TRBJ1-2, with D unclear. This CDR3 is built from 14 residues. The germline V gene has CDR1 KGHSH and CDR2 LQKENI. Deletions cut 3 bases from V and 0 bases from J, with 8 bases between. CDR3 protein: CASSPYVANYGYTF. The DNA of the CDR3 is TGTGCCAGCTCACCTTACGTAGCTAACTATGGCTACACCTTC.

The chain links TRBV6-6 to TRBJ2-2; 11 nucleotides align to TRBD1. CDR3 length: 14 amino acids. The V segment lost 7 bases and the J segment 7 bases; nucleotides outside the gene matches: 5. Per germline, CDR1 MNHNY and CDR2 SVGAGI (reference sequence). This chain's CDR3 is CASKIGTGGGELFF. CDR3 nucleotide sequence: TGTGCCAGCAAAATTGGGACAGGGGGCGGGGAGCTGTTTTTT.

This chain uses TRBV5-1 with TRBJ2-7; D uncertain. Germline assignment: CDR1 SGHRS and CDR2 YFSETQ. V was trimmed by 5 bases and J by 1 base, leaving 19 bases between them. The CDR3 contains 16 residues. CDR3 sequence reads: CASSLPPPQESYEQYF. The CDR3, as DNA: TGCGCCAGCAGTCTTCCTCCCCCGCAGGAGTCCTACGAGCAGTACTTC.

The chain employs TRBV27 and TRBJ2-1; 8 bases agree with TRBD2. The CDR3 covers 16 residues. Germline V gene sequence: CDR1 MNHEY, CDR2 SMNVEV (reference sequence). Trimming cost V 2 bases and J 8 bases; bases outside gene matches: 11. The CDR3 sequence: CASSLAGGGISDEQFF. The CDR3 region has the DNA TGTGCCAGCAGTTTAGCGGGCGGGGGGATTTCAGATGAGCAGTTCTTC.

V is TRBV7-2 and J is TRBJ1-1; no definite D call. The CDR3 loop spans 15 amino acids. Germline CDR1 SGHTA, CDR2 FQGNSA. V lost 5 bases and J 3 bases, leaving 16 bases between the germline ends. The DNA of the CDR3 is TGTGCCAGCAGCCCCCGGCGGGGTGGGGACACTGAAGCTTTCTTT. Translation gives CASSPRRGGDTEAFF.

The chain recombines TRBV5-5 with TRBJ2-7, with 9 bases fitting TRBD2. The germline V gene encodes CDR1 SGHKS and CDR2 YYEKEE (reference sequence). The CDR3 extends over 16 amino acids. V lost 2 bases, J lost 2 bases, and 8 bases stayed unmatched. CDR3 loop: CASSFPSGGSTYEQYF. Written as DNA, the CDR3 is TGTGCCAGCAGCTTCCCAAGCGGGGGGTCGACCTACGAGCAGTACTTC.

This clone was detected only a few times. This sequence joins TRBV9 and TRBJ1-6, with 8 nucleotides matching TRBD1. Looked up from germline, CDR1 is SGDLS and CDR2 is YYNGEE. J lost 5 bases, V lost 4 bases, and 5 bases had no gene match. The CDR3 sequence is 15 residues long. In nucleotides, the CDR3 is TGTGCCAGCAGCCCTCAGGACAGGGATAATTCACCCCTCCACTTT. Its protein product is CASSPQDRDNSPLHF.

The chain recombines TRBV4-2 with TRBJ1-1, with D tentatively TRBD1 (6 bases). Between the trimmed V and J ends, which lost 4 bases and 3 bases, there was a span of 9 bases. Germline V gene sequence: CDR1 LGHNA, CDR2 YNFKEQ. The CDR3 runs to 13 residues. CDR3 DNA: TGTGCCAGCAGCCCCGGGGGCCACACTGAAGCTTTCTTT. Protein product: CASSPGGHTEAFF.

The chain is built from TRBV30 and TRBJ1-3, with a weak D call TRBD1 (6 bases). The CDR3 has 16 residues. Trimming shortened V by 3 bases and J by 0 bases, and 15 bases separated the two germline ends. CDR1 and CDR2 (germline): GTSNPN, SVGIG (reference sequence). The CDR3 sequence: CAWRPTQGSSGNTIYF. The DNA of the CDR3 is TGTGCCTGGAGGCCCACACAGGGAAGCTCTGGAAACACCATATATTTT. The entire variable domain, with the rest obtained from reference TRBV30 and TRBJ1-3, is as follows: SQTIHQWPATLVQPVGSPLSLECTVEGTSNPNLYWYRQAAGRGLQLLFYSVGIGQISSEVPQNLSASRPQDRQFILSSKKLLLSDSGFYLCAWRPTQGSSGNTIYFGEGSWLTVV.

J is TRBJ2-1 and V is TRBV5-1, with 7 bases fitting TRBD2. The CDR3 extends over 15 amino acids. Germline V gene data show CDR1 as SGHRS and CDR2 as YFSETQ. V shed 1 base, J shed 9 bases, and the junction held 10 bases outside the gene matches. The CDR3 reads CASSLTGGREGEQFF. CDR3 nucleotides: TGCGCCAGCAGCTTGACGGGGGGTAGAGAGGGTGAGCAGTTCTTC.

V gene TRBV30 combines with J gene TRBJ2-1, with D possibly TRBD2 on 7 matching bases. Germline V lookup: CDR1 GTSNPN, CDR2 SVGIG (reference sequence). Trimming removed 2 bases from V and 9 bases from J, with 17 bases in between. CDR3 length equals 14 residues. CDR3 nucleotides: TGTGCCTGGAGTTTAGGGGGGGCCCTCTTTGAGCAGTTCTTC. This translates into CAWSLGGALFEQFF.

The chain carries TRBV9 and TRBJ2-3; either TRBD1 or TRBD2 may fit D (5 bases each). The CDR3 is made up of 15 amino acids. Trimming stripped 4 bases from V and 4 bases from J, with 16 bases between. CDR1 and CDR2 (germline): SGDLS, YYNGEE. CDR3 residues: CASSPGDRGSDTQYF. DNA for the CDR3: TGTGCCAGCAGCCCCGGGGACCGGGGATCAGATACGCAGTATTTT.

This clone showed up just once. The chain uses TRBV5-1 and TRBJ1-1; D not resolved. The CDR3 runs 13 residues. The germline V gene has CDR1 SGHRS and CDR2 YFSETQ. Trimming stripped 4 bases from V and 5 bases from J, with 12 bases between. CDR3 sequence (DNA): TGCGCCAGCAGCCGCCTCCTTGGGACTGAAGCTTTCTTT. Translating it yields CASSRLLGTEAFF.

The rearrangement joins TRBV11-2 to TRBJ2-7; TRBD1 matches 8 bases. The CDR3 consists of 14 residues. The J segment lost 3 bases and the V segment lost 3 bases, leaving 4 bases of the junction unmatched. Germline values: CDR1 SGHAT, CDR2 FQNNGV. The CDR3 here is CASSLGQANYEQYF. The CDR3 region has the DNA TGTGCCAGCAGCTTGGGACAGGCGAACTACGAGCAGTACTTC.

The V gene is TRBV30, the J gene TRBJ1-4; possible D gene TRBD1, 6 bases. There are 13 residues in the CDR3. Looked up from germline, CDR1 is GTSNPN and CDR2 is SVGIG (reference sequence). Trimming took 4 bases from V and 7 from J, leaving 13 bases between them. The CDR3 protein is CAWNGQRGEKLFF. CDR3 coding DNA: TGTGCCTGGAACGGACAGAGGGGTGAAAAACTGTTTTTT.

The V call is TRBV7-9, the J call TRBJ2-7, with 11 bases matching TRBD1. Germline V gives CDR1 SEHNR, CDR2 FQNEAQ (reference sequence). J gave up 5 bases and V 5 bases, and 8 bases lay outside the gene matches. The CDR3 has 15 amino acids. CDR3 nucleotide sequence: TGTGCCAGCAGCACCGGACAGGGGGCTTTCCACGAGCAGTACTTC. This encodes CASSTGQGAFHEQYF.

The V gene is TRBV18, the J gene TRBJ2-3; 10 nucleotides agree with TRBD2. The trim removed 6 bases at V and 5 bases at J, leaving 5 bases unmatched. The CDR3 sequence is 14 residues long. The germline CDR1 and CDR2 sequences are KGHSH and LQKENI. The CDR3 loop is CASSLLAGVDTQYF. In nucleotides, the CDR3 is TGTGCCAGCTCGCTCCTAGCGGGGGTAGATACGCAGTATTTT.